Presented here are 5 T cell receptor beta chains from one specimen sequenced in a study of beta chain features in type 1 diabetes (dated by TCRdb to about 2018). The receptor library was made with the immunoSEQ multiplex PCR assay. The entire isolated RNA was reverse transcribed using the High Capacity cDNA Reverse Transcription Kit, and thus expressed TCRB transcripts were sequenced. Drawn from immuneACCESS, this table holds only the in-frame rearrangements with V and J called that TCRdb kept. Clones are partly lost; checked studies trace under half to an unresolved V gene and leave the rest unexplained. For this sample the table gives approximately 84,000 clones, of which under 35% were detected only once. The ten largest make up about 0.5% of the sample. Material: stem cell memory CD4+ T cells from blood. Taken with the paper, the label for cell subset or site translates to: stem cell-like memory CD4+ T cells. These receptors came from a woman between 18 and 29 years old in good health.

The rearrangement uses TRBV7-2 and TRBJ2-3; 10 nucleotides agree with TRBD2. The germline CDR1 and CDR2 sequences are SGHTA and FQGNSA. The CDR3 sequence is 14 residues long. The trim removed 5 bases at V and 5 bases at J, leaving 4 bases unmatched. In nucleotides, the CDR3 is TGTGCCAGCAGCCTGACTAGCGGGCTAGATACGCAGTATTTT. Protein: CASSLTSGLDTQYF.

This chain links TRBV15 with TRBJ2-2; D possibly corresponds to TRBD2 (5 bases). Germline CDR1 is LNHNV and CDR2 is YYDKDF (reference sequence). The CDR3 is 14 residues long. Trimming removed 5 bases at V and 7 bases at J, with 14 bases between. The CDR3 sequence: CATSGHGIGGELFF. CDR3 nucleotide sequence: TGTGCCACCAGCGGCCACGGGATCGGCGGGGAGCTGTTTTTT.

The V gene is TRBV12-5, the J gene TRBJ1-2; 11 bases map to TRBD1. V gave up 7 bases and J gave up 6 bases; unmatched junction bases: 10. The CDR3 loop spans 15 amino acids. Looked up from germline, CDR1 is LGHNT and CDR2 is FRNRAP. The CDR3 sequence is CASAFGTGGIHGYTF. CDR3 in DNA: TGTGCTAGTGCCTTTGGGACAGGGGGAATCCATGGCTACACCTTC. The variable domain in full, completed from reference TRBV12-5 and TRBJ1-2, reads DARVTQTPRHKVTEMGQEVTMRCQPILGHNTVFWYRQTMMQGLELLAYFRNRAPLDDSGMPKDRFSAEMPDATLATLKIQPSEPRDSAVYFCASAFGTGGIHGYTFGSGTRLTVV.

This clone was counted between two and nine times. The chain carries TRBV7-3 and TRBJ2-2; 10 bases fit TRBD2. Germline CDR1 and CDR2: SGHTA and FQGTGA. The CDR3 has 17 residues. The V and J ends lost 2 bases and 2 bases, in that order; junction bases with no gene match: 5. Written as DNA, the CDR3 is TGTGCCAGCAGCTTACTTAGCGGGGGGTTAAACACCGGGGAGCTGTTTTTT. Translated, it gives CASSLLSGGLNTGELFF.

This clone appeared a few times. The chain has TRBV27 and TRBJ1-4; TRBD1 agrees at 8 bases. The CDR3 contains 14 residues. Germline trimming cut 6 bases from V and 7 bases from J; bases unmatched to any gene: 7. Germline V lookup: CDR1 MNHEY, CDR2 SMNVEV (reference sequence). CDR3 nucleotide sequence: TGTGCCAGCAGACTACAGGGGGGCAGTGAAAAACTGTTTTTT. Amino acid sequence: CASRLQGGSEKLFF.